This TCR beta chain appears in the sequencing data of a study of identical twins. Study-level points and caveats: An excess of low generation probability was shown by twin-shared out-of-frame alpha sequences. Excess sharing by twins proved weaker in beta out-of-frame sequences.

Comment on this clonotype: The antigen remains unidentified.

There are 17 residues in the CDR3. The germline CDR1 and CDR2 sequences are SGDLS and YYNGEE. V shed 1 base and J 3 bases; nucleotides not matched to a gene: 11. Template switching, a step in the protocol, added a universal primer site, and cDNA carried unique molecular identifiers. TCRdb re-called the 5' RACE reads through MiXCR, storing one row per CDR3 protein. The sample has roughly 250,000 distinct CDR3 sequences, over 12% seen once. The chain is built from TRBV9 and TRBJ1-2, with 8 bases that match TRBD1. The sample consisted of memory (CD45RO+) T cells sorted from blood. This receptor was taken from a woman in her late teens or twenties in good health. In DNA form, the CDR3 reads TGTGCCAGCAGCGTACGGGGACAGGACGTGGGGGACTATGGCTACACCTTC. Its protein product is CASSVRGQDVGDYGYTF.